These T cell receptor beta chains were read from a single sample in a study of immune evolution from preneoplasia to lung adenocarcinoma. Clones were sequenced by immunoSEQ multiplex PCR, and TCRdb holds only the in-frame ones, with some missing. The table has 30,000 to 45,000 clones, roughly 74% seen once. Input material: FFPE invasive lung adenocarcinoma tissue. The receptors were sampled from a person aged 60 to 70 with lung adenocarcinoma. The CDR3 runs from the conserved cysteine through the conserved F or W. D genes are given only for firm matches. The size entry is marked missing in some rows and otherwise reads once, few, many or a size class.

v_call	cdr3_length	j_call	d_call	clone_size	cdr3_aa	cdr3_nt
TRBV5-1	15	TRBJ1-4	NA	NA	CASSLRDATNEKLFF	TGCGCCAGCAGCTTGCGGGACGCAACTAATGAAAAACTGTTTTTT
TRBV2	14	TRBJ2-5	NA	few	CASSYTVGEETQYF	TGTGCCAGCAGTTACACCGTGGGTGAAGAGACCCAGTACTTC
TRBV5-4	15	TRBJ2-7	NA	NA	CASSFSTSRGREQYF	TGTGCCAGCAGCTTTTCTACCTCCCGAGGCCGCGAGCAGTACTTC
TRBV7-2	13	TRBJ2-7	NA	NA	CAGSSYRGLEQYF	TGTGCCGGCAGCTCCTACCGTGGGTTAGAGCAGTACTTC
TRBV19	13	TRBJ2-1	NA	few	CASSMHGAPEQFF	TGTGCCAGTAGTATGCACGGGGCTCCTGAGCAGTTCTTC
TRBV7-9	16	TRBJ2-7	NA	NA	CASSGWAGPIIREQYF	TGTGCCAGCAGCGGATGGGCGGGGCCGATAATACGCGAGCAGTACTTC
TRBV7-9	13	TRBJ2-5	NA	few	CASSPRAGETQYF	TGTGCCAGCAGCCCCAGGGCTGGGGAGACCCAGTACTTC
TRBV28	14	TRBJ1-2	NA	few	CATTVYYGVSGYTF	TGTGCCACCACAGTTTATTATGGGGTGTCTGGCTACACCTTC
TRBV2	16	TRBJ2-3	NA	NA	CASNRDPRFSTDTQYF	TGTGCCAGCAACAGGGACCCTCGGTTCAGCACAGATACGCAGTATTTT
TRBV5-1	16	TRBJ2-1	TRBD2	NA	CTSSLGGLAALNEQFF	TGCACCAGCAGCTTGGGAGGACTAGCGGCATTGAATGAGCAGTTCTTC
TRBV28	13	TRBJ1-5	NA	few	CASISTSNQPQHF	TGTGCCAGCATTTCAACCTCCAATCAGCCCCAGCATTTT
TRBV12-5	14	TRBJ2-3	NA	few	CASGLFTGTHISYF	TGTGCTAGTGGTTTATTTACCGGGACTCACATTTCGTATTTT
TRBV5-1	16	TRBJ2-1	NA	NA	CASSLTRSGGMNEQFF	TGCGCCAGCAGCTTAACTAGGTCTGGCGGGATGAATGAGCAGTTCTTC
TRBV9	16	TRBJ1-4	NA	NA	CASSANGQPTNEKLFF	TGTGCCAGCAGCGCGAACGGACAGCCAACTAATGAAAAACTGTTTTTT
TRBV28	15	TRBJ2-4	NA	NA	CASSFGGETKNIQYF	TGTGCCAGCAGTTTTGGGGGTGAGACCAAAAACATTCAGTACTTC
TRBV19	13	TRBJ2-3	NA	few	CASNRASTDTQYF	TGTGCCAGTAATAGGGCGTCTACAGATACGCAGTATTTT
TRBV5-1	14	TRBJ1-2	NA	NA	CASRAEPLNYGYTF	TGCGCCAGCCGGGCGGAACCACTAAACTATGGCTACACCTTC
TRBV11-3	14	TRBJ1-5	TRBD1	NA	CASGDRWGNQPQHF	TGTGCCAGCGGGGACAGGTGGGGCAATCAGCCCCAGCATTTT
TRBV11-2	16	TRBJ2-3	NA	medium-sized	CASSFYRSTSTDTQYF	TGTGCCAGCAGCTTCTACAGGAGCACTAGCACAGATACGCAGTATTTT
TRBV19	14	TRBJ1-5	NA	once	CASEVRGHAQPQHF	TGTGCCAGCGAAGTTCGCGGGCATGCTCAGCCCCAGCATTTT
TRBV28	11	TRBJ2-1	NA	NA	CASSSIGEQFF	TGTGCCAGCAGTTCGATAGGTGAGCAGTTCTTC
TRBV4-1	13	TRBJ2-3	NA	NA	CASSQQGTDTQYF	TGCGCCAGCTCCCAGCAAGGGACAGATACGCAGTATTTT
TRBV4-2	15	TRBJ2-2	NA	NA	CASSPTWDVTGELFF	TGTGCCAGCAGCCCAACATGGGACGTCACCGGGGAGCTGTTTTTT
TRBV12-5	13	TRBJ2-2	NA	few	CASGQNTGLELFF	TGTGCTAGTGGCCAAAATACAGGGCTGGAGCTGTTTTTT
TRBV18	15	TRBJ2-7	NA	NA	CASSPPLAGEVAQYF	TGTGCCAGCTCACCACCCCTAGCAGGAGAGGTGGCGCAGTACTTC
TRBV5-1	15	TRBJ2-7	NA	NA	CASSLDGAPSYEQYF	TGCGCCAGCAGCTTGGATGGAGCTCCATCCTACGAGCAGTACTTC
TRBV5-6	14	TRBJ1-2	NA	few	CASSSPVLNYGYTF	TGTGCCAGCAGCTCACCGGTCCTGAACTATGGCTACACCTTC
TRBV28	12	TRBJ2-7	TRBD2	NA	CASSLTGGEQYF	TGTGCCAGCAGCCTGACGGGGGGCGAGCAGTACTTC
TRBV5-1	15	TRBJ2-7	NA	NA	CASSGNLGELYEQYF	TGCGCCAGCAGCGGAAATTTGGGCGAACTCTACGAGCAGTACTTC
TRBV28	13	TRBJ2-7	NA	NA	CASRDIGPYEQYF	TGTGCCAGCAGGGACATCGGTCCGTACGAGCAGTACTTC
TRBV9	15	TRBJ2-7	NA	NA	CASSVGAVENYEQYF	TGTGCCAGCAGCGTAGGGGCAGTGGAAAACTACGAGCAGTACTTC
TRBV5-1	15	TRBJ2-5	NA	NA	CASSLEAMGVETQYF	TGCGCCAGCAGCTTGGAGGCGATGGGAGTGGAGACCCAGTACTTC
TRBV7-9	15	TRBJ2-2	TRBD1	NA	CASSQRQGVTGELFF	TGTGCCAGCAGCCAAAGACAGGGGGTAACCGGGGAGCTGTTTTTT
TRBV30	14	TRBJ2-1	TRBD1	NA	CALGAGQGYNEQFF	TGTGCCTTGGGGGCGGGACAGGGCTACAATGAGCAGTTCTTC
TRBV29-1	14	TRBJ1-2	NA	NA	CSVERARQQRGYTF	TGCAGCGTTGAAAGGGCCAGGCAACAGAGAGGCTACACCTTC
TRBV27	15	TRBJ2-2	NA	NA	CASPLGTAAGIELFF	TGTGCCAGCCCTCTAGGGACTGCCGCGGGGATTGAGCTGTTTTTT
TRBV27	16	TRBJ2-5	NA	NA	CASSSLGVGIKETQYF	TGTGCCAGCAGTTCGTTGGGGGTAGGAATCAAGGAGACCCAGTACTTC
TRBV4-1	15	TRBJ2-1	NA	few	CASSQDPGTNNEQFF	TGCGCCAGCAGCCAAGACCCCGGGACAAACAATGAGCAGTTCTTC
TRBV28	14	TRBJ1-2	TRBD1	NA	CASSLGSGTAGYTF	TGTGCCAGCAGTTTGGGATCCGGGACAGCAGGCTACACCTTC
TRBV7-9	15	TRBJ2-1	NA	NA	CASSRRTSYYNEQFF	TGTGCCAGCAGCCGCAGGACAAGCTACTACAATGAGCAGTTCTTC
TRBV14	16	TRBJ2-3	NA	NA	CASSQGPRGSTDTQYF	TGTGCCAGCAGCCAAGGTCCACGGGGCAGCACAGATACGCAGTATTTT
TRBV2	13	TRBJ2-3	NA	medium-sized	CASSEGEADTQYF	TGTGCCAGCAGTGAGGGTGAGGCGGATACGCAGTATTTT
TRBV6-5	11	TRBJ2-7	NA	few	CASGLSYEQYF	TGTGCCAGCGGCCTGTCCTACGAGCAGTACTTC
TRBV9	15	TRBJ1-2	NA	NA	CASSVDSPALYGYTF	TGTGCCAGCAGCGTAGACTCTCCGGCCCTCTATGGCTACACCTTC
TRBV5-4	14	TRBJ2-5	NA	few	CASSQDIGQETQYF	TGTGCCAGCAGCCAGGACATAGGCCAAGAGACCCAGTACTTC
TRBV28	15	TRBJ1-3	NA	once	CASSLGGTAGNTIYF	TGTGCCAGCAGTTTGGGGGGAACGGCTGGAAACACCATATATTTT
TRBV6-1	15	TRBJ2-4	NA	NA	CASSELLLAKNIQYF	TGTGCCAGCAGTGAACTGCTACTAGCCAAAAACATTCAGTACTTC
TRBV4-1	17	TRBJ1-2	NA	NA	CASSQGLSFEGNYGYTF	TGCGCCAGCAGCCAAGGCCTAAGTTTCGAGGGAAACTATGGCTACACCTTC
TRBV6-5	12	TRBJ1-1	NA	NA	CASSYDGTEAFF	TGTGCCAGCAGTTACGACGGCACTGAAGCTTTCTTT
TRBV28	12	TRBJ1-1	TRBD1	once	CASRTGPTEAFF	TGTGCCAGCCGGACAGGACCCACTGAAGCTTTCTTT
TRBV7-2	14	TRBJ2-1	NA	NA	CASRDLRSYNEQFF	TGTGCCAGTCGAGACCTCAGGTCCTACAATGAGCAGTTCTTC
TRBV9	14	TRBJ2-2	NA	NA	CASSVVSITGELFF	TGTGCCAGCAGCGTAGTGTCGATCACCGGGGAGCTGTTTTTT
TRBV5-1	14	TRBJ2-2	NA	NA	CASSLGTGARELFF	TGCGCCAGCAGCTTGGGGACTGGCGCCCGGGAGCTGTTTTTT
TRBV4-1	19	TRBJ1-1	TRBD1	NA	CASSQGRLHPGTGAPRAFF	TGCGCCAGCAGCCAAGGGCGATTACACCCCGGGACAGGGGCTCCCCGGGCTTTCTTT
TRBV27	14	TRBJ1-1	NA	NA	CASSFWAGETEAFF	TGTGCCAGCAGTTTTTGGGCAGGGGAAACTGAAGCTTTCTTT
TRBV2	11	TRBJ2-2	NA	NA	CASSSGGELFF	TGTGCCAGCAGCAGCGGGGGGGAGCTGTTTTTT
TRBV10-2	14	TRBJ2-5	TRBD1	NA	CASSVTGGRETQYF	TGCGCCAGCAGCGTGACAGGGGGGAGGGAGACCCAGTACTTC